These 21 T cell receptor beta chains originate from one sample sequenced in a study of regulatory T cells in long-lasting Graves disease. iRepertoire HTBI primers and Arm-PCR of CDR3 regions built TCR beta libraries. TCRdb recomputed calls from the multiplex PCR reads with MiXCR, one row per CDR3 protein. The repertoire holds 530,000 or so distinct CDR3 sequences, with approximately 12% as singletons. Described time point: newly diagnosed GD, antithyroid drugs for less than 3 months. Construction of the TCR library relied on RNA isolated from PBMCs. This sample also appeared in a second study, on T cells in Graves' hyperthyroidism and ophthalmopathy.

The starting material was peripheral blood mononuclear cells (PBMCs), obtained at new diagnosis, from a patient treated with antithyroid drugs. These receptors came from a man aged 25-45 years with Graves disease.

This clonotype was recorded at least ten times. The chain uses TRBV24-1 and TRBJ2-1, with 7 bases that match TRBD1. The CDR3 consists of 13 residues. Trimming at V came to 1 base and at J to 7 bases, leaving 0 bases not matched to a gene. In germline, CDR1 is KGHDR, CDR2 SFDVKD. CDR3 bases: TGTGCCACCAGTGATTTACAGGGGAATGAGCAGTTCTTC. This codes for CATSDLQGNEQFF.

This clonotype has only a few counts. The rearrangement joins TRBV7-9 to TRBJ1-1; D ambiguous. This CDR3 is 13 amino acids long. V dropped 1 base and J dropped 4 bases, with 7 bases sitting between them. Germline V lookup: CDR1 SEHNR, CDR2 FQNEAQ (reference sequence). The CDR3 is CASSLEGLTEAFF. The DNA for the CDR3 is TGTGCCAGCAGCTTAGAAGGTCTCACTGAAGCTTTCTTT. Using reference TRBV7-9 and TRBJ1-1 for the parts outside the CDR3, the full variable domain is DTGVSQNPRHKITKRGQNVTFRCDPISEHNRLYWYRQTLGQGPEFLTYFQNEAQLEKSRLLSDRFSAERPKGSFSTLEIQRTEQGDSAMYLCASSLEGLTEAFFGQGTRLTVV.

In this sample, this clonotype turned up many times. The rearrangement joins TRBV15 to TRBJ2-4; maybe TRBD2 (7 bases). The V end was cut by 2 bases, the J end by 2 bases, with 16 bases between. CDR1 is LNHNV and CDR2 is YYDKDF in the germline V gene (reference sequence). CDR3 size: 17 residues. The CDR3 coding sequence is TGTGCCACCAGCAGAACAGGGCTAGCGGACTCCAAAAACATTCAGTACTTC. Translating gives CATSRTGLADSKNIQYF.

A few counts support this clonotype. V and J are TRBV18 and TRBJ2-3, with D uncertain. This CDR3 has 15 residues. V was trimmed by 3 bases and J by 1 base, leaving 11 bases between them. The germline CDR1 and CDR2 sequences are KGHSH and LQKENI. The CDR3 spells CASSPRPSGTDTQYF. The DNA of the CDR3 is TGTGCCAGCTCACCCCGCCCCTCAGGCACAGATACGCAGTATTTT.

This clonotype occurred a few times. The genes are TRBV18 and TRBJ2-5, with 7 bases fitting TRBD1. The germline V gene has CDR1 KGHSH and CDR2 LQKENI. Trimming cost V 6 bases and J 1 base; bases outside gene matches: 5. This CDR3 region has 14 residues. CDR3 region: CASSRQGPQETQYF. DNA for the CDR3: TGTGCCAGCTCGCGACAGGGTCCCCAAGAGACCCAGTACTTC.

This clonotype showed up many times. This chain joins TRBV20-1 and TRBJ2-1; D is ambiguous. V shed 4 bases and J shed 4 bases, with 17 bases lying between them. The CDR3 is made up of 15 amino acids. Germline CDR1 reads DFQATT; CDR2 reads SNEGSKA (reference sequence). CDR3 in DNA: TGCAGTGCTAATGGTCCTACCATCCCTTACAATGAGCAGTTCTTC. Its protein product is CSANGPTIPYNEQFF.

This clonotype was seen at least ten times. The CDR3 region is CASSPLSGYTEAFF. The CDR3, as DNA: TGTGCCAGTAGTCCTCTAAGCGGGTACACTGAAGCTTTCTTT. This chain uses TRBV19 with TRBJ1-1; the D is unclear. Trimming stripped 5 bases from V and 3 bases from J, with 13 bases between. CDR1 is LNHDA and CDR2 is SQIVND in the germline V gene (reference sequence). This CDR3 region has 14 residues.

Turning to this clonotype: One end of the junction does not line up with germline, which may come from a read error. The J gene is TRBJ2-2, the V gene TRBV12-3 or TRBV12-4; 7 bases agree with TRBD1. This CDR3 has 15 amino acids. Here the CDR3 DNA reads TGTGCCAGCAATTTAGGGACAGCTAACACCGGGGAGCTGTTTTTT. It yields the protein CASNLGTANTGELFF.

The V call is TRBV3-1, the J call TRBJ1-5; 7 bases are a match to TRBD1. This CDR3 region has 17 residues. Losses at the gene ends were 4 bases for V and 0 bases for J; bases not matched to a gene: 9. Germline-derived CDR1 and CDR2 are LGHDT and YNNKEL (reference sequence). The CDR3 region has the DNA TGTGCCAGCAGCCCCCGGGACAGAGTATATAGCAATCAGCCCCAGCATTTT. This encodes CASSPRDRVYSNQPQHF.

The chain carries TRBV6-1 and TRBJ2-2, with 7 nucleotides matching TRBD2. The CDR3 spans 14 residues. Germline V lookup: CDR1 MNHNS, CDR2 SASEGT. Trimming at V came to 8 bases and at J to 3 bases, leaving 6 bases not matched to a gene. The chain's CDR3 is CASLGGTYTGELFF. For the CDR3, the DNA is TGTGCCAGCCTGGGAGGGACCTACACCGGGGAGCTGTTTTTT.

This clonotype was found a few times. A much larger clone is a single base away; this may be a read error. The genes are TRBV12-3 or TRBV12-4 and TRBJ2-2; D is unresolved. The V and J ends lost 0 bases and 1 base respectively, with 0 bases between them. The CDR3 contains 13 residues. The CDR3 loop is CASSLANTGELFF. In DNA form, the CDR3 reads TGTGCCAGCAGTTTAGCGAACACCGGGGAGCTGTTTTTT.

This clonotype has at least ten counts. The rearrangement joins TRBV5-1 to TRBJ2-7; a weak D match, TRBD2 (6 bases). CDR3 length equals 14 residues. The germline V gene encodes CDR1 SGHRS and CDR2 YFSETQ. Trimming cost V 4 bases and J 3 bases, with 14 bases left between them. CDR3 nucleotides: TGCGCCAGCAGCAGGATCGGACTAAGCTACGAGCAGTACTTC. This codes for CASSRIGLSYEQYF.

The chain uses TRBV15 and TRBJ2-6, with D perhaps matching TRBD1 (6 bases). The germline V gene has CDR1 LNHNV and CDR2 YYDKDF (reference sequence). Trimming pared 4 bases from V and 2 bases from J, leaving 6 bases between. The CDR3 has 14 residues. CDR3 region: CATSNRAGANVLTF. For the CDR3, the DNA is TGTGCCACCAGCAACAGGGCTGGGGCCAACGTCCTGACTTTC.

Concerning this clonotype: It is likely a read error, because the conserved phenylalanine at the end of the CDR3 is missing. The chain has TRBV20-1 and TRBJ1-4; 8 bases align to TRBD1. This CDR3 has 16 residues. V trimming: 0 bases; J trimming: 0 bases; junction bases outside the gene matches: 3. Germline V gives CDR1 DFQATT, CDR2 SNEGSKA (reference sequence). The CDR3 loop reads CSARDRDRSTNEKLFL. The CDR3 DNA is TGCAGTGCTAGAGACAGGGACAGGTCAACTAATGAAAAACTGTTTCTT.

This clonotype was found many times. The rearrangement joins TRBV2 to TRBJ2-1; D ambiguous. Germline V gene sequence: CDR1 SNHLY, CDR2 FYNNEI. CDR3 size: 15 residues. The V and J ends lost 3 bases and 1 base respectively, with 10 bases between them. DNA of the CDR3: TGTGCCAGCAGTGATTCGGACGATTCCTACAATGAGCAGTTCTTC. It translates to CASSDSDDSYNEQFF.

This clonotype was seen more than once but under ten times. This CDR3 reads CASSPLWGSGNTIYF. The DNA for the CDR3 is TGTGCCAGCAGCCCCCTTTGGGGTTCTGGAAACACCATATATTTT. The chain joins TRBV7-2 to TRBJ1-3; D call uncertain. The CDR3 consists of 15 residues. Germline CDR1 SGHTA, CDR2 FQGNSA. The ends were cut back, 5 bases at V and 1 base at J, with 12 bases in the middle.

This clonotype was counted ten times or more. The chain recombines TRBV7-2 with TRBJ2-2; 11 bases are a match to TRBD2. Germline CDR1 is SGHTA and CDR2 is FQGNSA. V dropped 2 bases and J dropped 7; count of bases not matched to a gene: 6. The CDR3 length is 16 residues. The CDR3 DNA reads TGTGCCAGCAGCTTAATAGCGGGAGGGATGGGCGGGGAGCTGTTTTTT. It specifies CASSLIAGGMGGELFF.

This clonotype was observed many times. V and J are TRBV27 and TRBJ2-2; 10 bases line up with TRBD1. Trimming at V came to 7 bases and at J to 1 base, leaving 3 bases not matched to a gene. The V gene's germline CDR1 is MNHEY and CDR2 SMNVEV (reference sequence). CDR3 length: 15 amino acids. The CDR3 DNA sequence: TGTGCCAGCAATTGGGACAGGGGGAACACCGGGGAGCTGTTTTTT. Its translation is CASNWDRGNTGELFF.

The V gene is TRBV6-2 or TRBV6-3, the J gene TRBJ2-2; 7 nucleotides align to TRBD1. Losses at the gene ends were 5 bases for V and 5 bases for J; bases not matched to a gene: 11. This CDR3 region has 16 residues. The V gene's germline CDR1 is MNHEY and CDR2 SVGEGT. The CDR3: CASSRQRQGRTGELFF. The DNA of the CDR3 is TGTGCCAGCAGTAGACAAAGACAGGGACGGACCGGGGAGCTGTTTTTT.

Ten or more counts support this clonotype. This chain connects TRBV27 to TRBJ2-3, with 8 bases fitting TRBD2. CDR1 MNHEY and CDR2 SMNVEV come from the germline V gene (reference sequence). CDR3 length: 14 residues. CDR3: CARGSGRATDTQYF. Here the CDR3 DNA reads TGTGCTCGGGGGAGCGGGAGAGCGACAGATACGCAGTATTTT.

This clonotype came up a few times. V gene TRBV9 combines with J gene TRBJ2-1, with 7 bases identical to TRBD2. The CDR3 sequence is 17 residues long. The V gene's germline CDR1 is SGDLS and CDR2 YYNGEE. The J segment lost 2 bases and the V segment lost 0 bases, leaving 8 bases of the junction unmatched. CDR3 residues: CASSVDPRSGTYNEQFF. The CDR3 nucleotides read TGTGCCAGCAGCGTAGACCCCAGAAGCGGGACCTACAATGAGCAGTTCTTC.